This TCR beta chain was observed in a study of blood T cell repertoires in COVID-19. Study overall: Donors in the United States, Italy and Spain gave samples during acute or convalescent COVID-19. T cells, B-cell-depleted T cells, or PBMCs supplied cDNA or gDNA.

CDR3 length: 13 amino acids. The V segment lost 5 bases and the J segment 4 bases; nucleotides outside the gene matches: 4. Germline V gene sequence: CDR1 SNHLY, CDR2 FYNNEI. As processed by the authors: Counts of nucleated cells, estimated from reference gene primer amplification, were obtained. Only in-frame clones appear in the TCRdb table, and some are missing; sequencing was by immunoSEQ multiplex PCR. Clone size and V and J calls were adopted from that table, with D and trimming inferred from the DNA. In the table there are fewer than 250,000 clones, roughly 81% of which are singletons. The origin of this receptor is a woman aged 50 to 60 with active or convalescent COVID-19. Material for sequencing was peripheral blood. The chain recombines TRBV2 with TRBJ1-2; 7 bases match TRBD1. The DNA for the CDR3 is TGTGCCAGCAGTACGGACAGGTTCTATGGCTACACCTTC. This codes for CASSTDRFYGYTF.